These 27 T cell receptor beta chains were sequenced from one sample in a study of blood T cell repertoires in COVID-19. Profiling relied on immunoSEQ multiplex PCR, and the TCRdb table lists in-frame clones only, not all of them. The sample has fewer than 250,000 clones, more than 60% seen once. The sample comprised peripheral blood. The receptor set was obtained from a woman aged 50 to 65 with acute or convalescent COVID-19.

This clone was seen once. This chain uses TRBV9 with TRBJ2-7; D is perhaps TRBD2 (5 bases). The CDR3 has 16 residues. V dropped 4 bases and J dropped 0 bases, with 17 bases sitting between them. Germline V gives CDR1 SGDLS, CDR2 YYNGEE. CDR3 bases: TGTGCCAGCAGCCCTCGGGAAGGGCGTACCTCCTACGAGCAGTACTTC. Amino acid sequence: CASSPREGRTSYEQYF.

This clone appeared once. The rearrangement links TRBV15 to TRBJ2-1; TRBD2 matches 7 bases. CDR3 size: 16 residues. Germline V gene sequence: CDR1 LNHNV, CDR2 YYDKDF (reference sequence). After removal of 3 bases from V and 6 bases from J, the junction contained 11 bases not matched to a gene. The CDR3 DNA reads as TGTGCCACCAGCAGCCGCGACCACGGACTAGGCAATGAGCAGTTCTTC. It encodes CATSSRDHGLGNEQFF.

The gene calls are TRBV28 and TRBJ1-6; no reliable D call. Deletions cut 5 bases from V and 9 bases from J, with 8 bases between. CDR3 size: 12 residues. Looked up from germline, CDR1 is MDHEN and CDR2 is SYDVKM. CDR3 sequence: CASSLRGSPLHF. The DNA of the CDR3 is TGTGCCAGCAGTCTCCGGGGTTCACCCCTCCACTTT.

The chain joins TRBV5-6 to TRBJ1-2, with D uncertain. Trimming left V 7 bases short and J 4 bases short, with 17 bases between. Per germline, CDR1 SGHDT and CDR2 YYEEEE. This CDR3 comprises 14 residues. The CDR3 nucleotides read TGTGCCAGCCAAAACAAGAGGCAGAGCTATGGCTACACCTTC. It translates to CASQNKRQSYGYTF.

The V gene is TRBV28, the J gene TRBJ1-2; D gene uncertain. Deletions cut 7 bases from V and 8 bases from J, with 20 bases between. The CDR3 covers 14 residues. Germline V gene data show CDR1 as MDHEN and CDR2 as SYDVKM. DNA of the CDR3: TGTGCCAGCACCTACCGCCGGGAGGGTATGGGCTACACCTTC. Translating gives CASTYRREGMGYTF.

This clone was recorded once. The chain carries TRBV5-6 and TRBJ2-7; maybe TRBD1 (5 bases). This CDR3 region has 14 residues. Germline loops: CDR1 SGHDT, CDR2 YYEEEE. V dropped 1 base and J dropped 2 bases, with 10 bases sitting between them. The CDR3 DNA sequence: TGTGCCAGCAGCTTGATTCACAGGACCTACGAGCAGTACTTC. This translates into CASSLIHRTYEQYF.

The rearrangement joins TRBV24-1 to TRBJ2-2, with 10 bases that match TRBD1. The CDR3 spans 13 residues. CDR1 is KGHDR and CDR2 is SFDVKD in the germline V gene. The J segment lost 6 bases and the V segment lost 10 bases, leaving 4 bases of the junction unmatched. The CDR3 spells CATAGQGSGELFF. In DNA form, the CDR3 reads TGTGCCACGGCGGGACAGGGGTCCGGGGAGCTGTTTTTT.

The V call is TRBV4-1, the J call TRBJ1-5; TRBD1 aligns across 8 bases. The length of the CDR3 is 15 residues. Germline CDR1 MGHRA, CDR2 YSYEKL. Unmatched junction bases numbered 10, after V lost 3 bases and J lost 9 bases. The CDR3 DNA is TGCGCCAGCAGCCACGCCGGACAGGGTCAGTGGCCCCAGCATTTT. It encodes CASSHAGQGQWPQHF.

The V call is TRBV4-3, the J call TRBJ2-1; D not resolved. Germline CDR1 is LGHNA and CDR2 is YSLEER. This CDR3 has 15 amino acids. V was pared by 0 bases and J by 8 bases, with 14 bases between. CDR3 protein: CASSQDRPVVDEQFF. DNA of the CDR3: TGCGCCAGCAGCCAAGATCGCCCAGTTGTCGATGAGCAGTTCTTC.

This clone has just a few counts. This chain links TRBV2 with TRBJ1-6, with a weak D call TRBD1 (6 bases). Germline lookup yields CDR1 SNHLY and CDR2 FYNNEI. Trimming removed 6 bases at V and 13 bases at J, with 16 bases between. The CDR3 is made up of 13 amino acids. The CDR3 sequence is CASRSGALSPLHF. DNA for the CDR3: TGTGCCAGCAGGTCAGGGGCTCTCTCCCCCCTCCACTTT.

The J gene is TRBJ1-6, the V gene TRBV10-3; D possibly corresponds to TRBD1 (6 bases). The CDR3 extends over 17 amino acids. Trimming removed 0 bases at V and 10 bases at J, with 19 bases between. Germline CDR1 is ENHRY and CDR2 is SYGVKD. The CDR3 loop reads CAISESIPGQGGSPLHF. CDR3 coding DNA: TGTGCCATCAGTGAGTCGATCCCGGGACAAGGGGGATCACCCCTCCACTTT.

The V gene is TRBV5-1, the J gene TRBJ2-7, with 7 bases lining up with TRBD2. Trimming at V came to 4 bases and at J to 7 bases, leaving 8 bases not matched to a gene. The CDR3 runs to 13 residues. CDR1 SGHRS and CDR2 YFSETQ come from the germline V gene. The CDR3 sequence: CASSLGLEGEQYF. CDR3 bases: TGCGCCAGCAGCCTAGGACTAGAAGGGGAGCAGTACTTC.

J is TRBJ2-7 and V is TRBV7-9; 13 bases are a match to TRBD2. Unmatched junction bases numbered 10, after V lost 5 bases and J lost 6 bases. CDR3 length equals 16 residues. Per the germline V gene, CDR1 is SEHNR and CDR2 is FQNEAQ (reference sequence). The CDR3 loop is CASSLLGLAGPLEQYF. As DNA, the CDR3 is TGTGCCAGCAGCCTTCTGGGACTAGCGGGGCCCCTCGAGCAGTACTTC.

The CDR3 is CASTDRDRGYEQYF. In DNA, the CDR3 is TGTGCCAGCACCGACCGGGACAGGGGTTACGAGCAGTACTTC. The V call is TRBV6-5, the J call TRBJ2-7; 10 positions agree with TRBD1. Germline CDR1 reads MNHEY; CDR2 reads SVGAGI. This CDR3 has 14 residues. After removal of 7 bases from V and 4 bases from J, the junction contained 7 bases not matched to a gene.

This clone came up once. This rearrangement joins TRBV27 to TRBJ2-1; 13 nucleotides line up with TRBD2. The V gene's germline CDR1 is MNHEY and CDR2 SMNVEV (reference sequence). This CDR3 comprises 16 residues. J gave up 7 bases and V 4 bases, and 7 bases lay outside the gene matches. The CDR3 DNA reads TGTGCCAGCAGTTCTCCCGGGACTAGCGGGAAAAATGAGCAGTTCTTC. As protein: CASSSPGTSGKNEQFF.

V is TRBV2 and J is TRBJ1-5; possible D gene TRBD1, 5 bases. Germline V gives CDR1 SNHLY, CDR2 FYNNEI. The germline V and J ends were trimmed by 2 bases and 10 bases, with 15 bases remaining between them. The CDR3 covers 14 residues. CDR3 DNA sequence: TGTGCCAGCAGTGAAACGGGGGTCCCAGGTCCCCAGCATTTT. This gives the protein CASSETGVPGPQHF.

The chain couples TRBV11-3 to TRBJ1-1; the match to TRBD1 covers 8 bases. CDR1 SGHNT and CDR2 YENEEA come from the germline V gene. The V gene end was trimmed by 4 bases and the J gene end by 4 bases; junction bases not matched to a gene: 2. The CDR3 sequence is 13 residues long. CDR3 sequence (DNA): TGTGCCAGCAGCTCGACAGGGGTCACTGAAGCTTTCTTT. Translating gives CASSSTGVTEAFF.

CDR3 in DNA: TGTGCCAGCAGCGTAGGGGAACCGGGCGGGACTACCGCCGGGGAGCTGTTTTTT. This gives the protein CASSVGEPGGTTAGELFF. V is TRBV9 and J is TRBJ2-2; 7 nucleotides match TRBD2. V dropped 0 bases and J dropped 6; count of bases not matched to a gene: 14. The CDR3 consists of 18 residues. Germline loops: CDR1 SGDLS, CDR2 YYNGEE.

This clone was seen just once. The rearrangement joins TRBV9 to TRBJ2-5, with D perhaps TRBD2 (5 bases). The V gene's germline CDR1 is SGDLS and CDR2 YYNGEE. The CDR3 is 15 amino acids. V was cut by 0 bases and J by 4 bases, with 13 bases left in between. The CDR3 reads CASSVVPSLGETQYF. The CDR3 DNA is TGTGCCAGCAGCGTAGTCCCTAGCCTGGGAGAGACCCAGTACTTC. Full variable domain (rest looked up from reference TRBV9 and TRBJ2-5): DSGVTQTPKHLITATGQRVTLRCSPRSGDLSVYWYQQSLDQGLQFLIQYYNGEERAKGNILERFSAQQFPDLHSELNLSSLELGDSALYFCASSVVPSLGETQYFGPGTRLLVL.

This chain links TRBV7-9 with TRBJ1-1; D gene uncertain. The germline V and J ends were trimmed by 5 bases and 1 base, with 14 bases remaining between them. The CDR3 sequence is 15 residues long. Germline V gene sequence: CDR1 SEHNR, CDR2 FQNEAQ (reference sequence). In DNA, the CDR3 is TGTGCCAGCAGCCATCCTACAGTGTCGAACACTGAAGCTTTCTTT. This gives the protein CASSHPTVSNTEAFF.

This clone was counted only a few times. The sample carries other DNA sequences with the same CDR3. The chain joins TRBV5-1 to TRBJ1-3; the D is unclear. V lost 4 bases and J 4 bases, leaving 15 bases between the germline ends. The CDR3 extends over 15 amino acids. CDR1 is SGHRS, CDR2 YFSETQ, per germline. The CDR3 loop is CASSREGGNGNTIYF. The CDR3 DNA reads TGCGCCAGCAGCCGGGAGGGAGGGAACGGAAACACCATATATTTT.

The chain couples TRBV5-1 to TRBJ2-7; D may be TRBD2 (5 bases). Trimming shortened V by 0 bases and J by 0 bases, and 13 bases separated the two germline ends. From germline, CDR1 is SGHRS and CDR2 YFSETQ. CDR3 length equals 16 residues. CDR3 sequence reads: CASSLAGIPHSYEQYF. CDR3 DNA sequence: TGCGCCAGCAGCTTGGCGGGGATCCCCCACTCCTACGAGCAGTACTTC.

The chain is built from TRBV5-4 and TRBJ1-4; 8 nucleotides match TRBD1. The CDR3 covers 17 residues. The germline CDR1 and CDR2 sequences are SGHNT and YYREEE (reference sequence). J gave up 8 bases and V 0 bases, and 12 bases lay outside the gene matches. The CDR3 region has the DNA TGTGCCAGCAGCTTGGCCAGAGGACAGGGAGGTGTGGAAAAACTGTTTTTT. This codes for CASSLARGQGGVEKLFF. Full variable domain (missing parts from reference TRBV5-4 and TRBJ1-4): ETGVTQSPTHLIKTRGQQVTLRCSSQSGHNTVSWYQQALGQGPQFIFQYYREEENGRGNFPPRFSGLQFPNYSSELNVNALELDDSALYLCASSLARGQGGVEKLFFGSGTQLSVL.

The chain carries TRBV6-5 and TRBJ1-2; 8 positions agree with TRBD1. V lost 5 bases, J lost 8 bases, and 10 bases stayed unmatched. Germline V gene data show CDR1 as MNHEY and CDR2 as SVGAGI. CDR3 size: 14 residues. The CDR3 protein is CASSPRDRHLGYTF. The CDR3, as DNA: TGTGCCAGCAGTCCCCGGGACAGGCACTTGGGCTACACCTTC.

This clone was seen ten or more times. Other DNA variants within this sample encode the same CDR3. The chain couples TRBV5-1 to TRBJ2-3, with D possibly being TRBD2 (7 bases). The germline gives CDR1 SGHRS, CDR2 YFSETQ. The CDR3 contains 15 residues. With 10 bases removed from V and 5 bases from J, the gap between germline ends came to 23 bases. This CDR3 is CASGGEGGPGDTQYF. The CDR3 coding sequence is TGCGCCTCCGGCGGGGAGGGGGGGCCCGGAGATACGCAGTATTTT.

The genes are TRBV11-2 and TRBJ2-2; 12 bases line up with TRBD1. This CDR3 is 17 amino acids long. V was clipped by 5 bases and J by 6 bases; unmatched bases: 10. CDR1 is SGHAT, CDR2 FQNNGV, per germline. This chain's CDR3 is CASSPIPGTGGSGELFF. DNA for the CDR3: TGTGCCAGCAGCCCCATCCCCGGGACAGGGGGCTCCGGGGAGCTGTTTTTT.

The rearrangement joins TRBV19 to TRBJ1-6; 9 bases map to TRBD1. Per germline, CDR1 LNHDA and CDR2 SQIVND (reference sequence). CDR3 length: 13 residues. V dropped 9 bases and J dropped 7; count of bases not matched to a gene: 4. CDR3 amino acids: CASSGTGNSPLHF. CDR3 sequence (DNA): TGTGCCAGCTCCGGGACAGGGAATTCACCCCTCCACTTT.